One and the same sample provided the 27 T cell receptor beta chains below, sequenced in a study of T cells in Graves' hyperthyroidism and ophthalmopathy. It was RNA transcripts that yielded the amplified TCR beta CDR3 regions. Carried out on the TCR CDR3, a first-round RT-PCR used the HTBI primer set. TCRdb reprocessed the multiplex PCR reads via MiXCR and lists one record per CDR3 protein. This sample has 530,000 or so distinct CDR3 sequences, with 46% found just once. Sample: peripheral blood or thyroid tissue (not recorded which). Receptors originate from a woman in her late teens or twenties with Graves' hyperthyroidism.

Ten or more counts support this clonotype. The V and J genes are TRBV7-2 and TRBJ2-5; D uncertain. CDR1 SGHTA and CDR2 FQGNSA come from the germline V gene. The CDR3 has 15 amino acids. Trimming shortened V by 5 bases and J by 2 bases, and 15 bases separated the two germline ends. CDR3 coding DNA: TGTGCCAGCAGCCCACGATCCCGACAACAAGAGACCCAGTACTTC. Its translation: CASSPRSRQQETQYF.

The chain links TRBV7-9 to TRBJ2-5, with 11 nucleotides matching TRBD2. J lost 5 bases, V lost 0 bases, and 5 bases had no gene match. The CDR3 is 16 amino acids. Germline CDR1 SEHNR, CDR2 FQNEAQ (reference sequence). The CDR3 region is CASSLAPGLAEETQYF. The CDR3 DNA reads as TGTGCCAGCAGCTTAGCGCCGGGACTAGCGGAGGAGACCCAGTACTTC.

The table lists this clonotype with many counts. The chain couples TRBV6-6 to TRBJ1-1; D uncertain. The CDR3 loop spans 14 amino acids. Trimming took off 2 bases at V and 1 base at J, with 8 bases between the two ends. CDR1 and CDR2 from the germline V gene are MNHNY and SVGAGI (reference sequence). This CDR3 is CASSYGSRNTEAFF. CDR3 bases: TGTGCCAGCAGTTACGGTTCGCGGAACACTGAAGCTTTCTTT.

On this clonotype: The conserved final phenylalanine or tryptophan is absent from the CDR3, which likely points to a read error. The limits of the CDR3 on the DNA are not certain, so only TCRdb's listed CDR3 is given. This CDR3 is CASREEGGRAI. The chain links TRBV7-2 to TRBJ2-7; the D call TRBD2 from the table was never checked on the DNA. The CDR3 is 11 amino acids in total, end residues counted. Germline loops: CDR1 SGHTA, CDR2 FQGNSA.

The gene calls are TRBV4-1 and TRBJ2-7, with D possibly matching TRBD1 (6 bases). Germline V lookup: CDR1 MGHRA, CDR2 YSYEKL. This CDR3 spans 15 amino acids. Trimming pared 0 bases from V and 7 bases from J, leaving 16 bases between. CDR3 loop: CASSQEGRGIGEQYF. CDR3 nucleotide sequence: TGCGCCAGCAGCCAAGAGGGCAGGGGAATTGGGGAGCAGTACTTC.

Ten or more counts support this clonotype. This rearrangement joins TRBV9 to TRBJ1-1; 11 nucleotides line up with TRBD1. CDR1 is SGDLS, CDR2 YYNGEE, per germline. This CDR3 spans 16 amino acids. The ends lost 4 bases at V and 3 bases at J; junction bases unmatched: 8. In nucleotides, the CDR3 is TGTGCCAGCAGCAACGGACAGGGGGCTGGGGACACTGAAGCTTTCTTT. Translated: CASSNGQGAGDTEAFF.

At least ten counts were recorded for this clonotype. The chain carries TRBV2 and TRBJ2-7, with D unresolved. Germline CDR1 reads SNHLY; CDR2 reads FYNNEI. The CDR3 covers 14 residues. Trimming removed 4 bases at V and 0 bases at J, with 10 bases between. The CDR3 here is CASSVLKDSYEQYF. DNA for the CDR3: TGTGCCAGCAGTGTATTGAAGGACTCCTACGAGCAGTACTTC.

About this clonotype itself: Germline is not matched at one junction end, which may reflect a read error. This rearrangement joins TRBV7-3 to TRBJ1-4, with 9 bases lining up with TRBD1. Per the germline V gene, CDR1 is SGHTA and CDR2 is FQGTGA. The CDR3 totals 14 residues. The CDR3 bases are TGTGTCAGCAGCTCGGGACAGGGTGGCGAAAAACTGTTTTTT. Residues: CVSSSGQGGEKLFF.

This clonotype was recorded at least ten times. The chain uses TRBV20-1 and TRBJ2-5, with 11 bases aligning to TRBD2. The germline gives CDR1 DFQATT, CDR2 SNEGSKA (reference sequence). This CDR3 is 14 amino acids long. V was clipped by 7 bases and J by 1 base; unmatched bases: 5. The CDR3 DNA follows: TGCAGTGTTGGTAGCGGGAGGGCCCAAGAGACCCAGTACTTC. It yields the protein CSVGSGRAQETQYF.

This clonotype has only one observation. This rearrangement joins TRBV25-1 to TRBJ1-2; D might be TRBD1 (5 bases). Germline CDR1 and CDR2: MGHDK and SYGVNS. This CDR3 has 13 residues. Written as DNA, the CDR3 is TGTGCTAGAGGGGACCGAACGGACTATGGCTACACCTTC. Its translation: CARGDRTDYGYTF.

This clonotype was observed at least ten times. The rearrangement joins TRBV7-9 to TRBJ2-5; 7 positions match TRBD1. The CDR3 has 17 residues. The V gene's germline CDR1 is SEHNR and CDR2 FQNEAQ (reference sequence). The trim removed 0 bases at V and 6 bases at J, leaving 13 bases unmatched. The CDR3 DNA follows: TGTGCCAGCAGCTTAGCGGTCTCGGAGAGGGGGCCAAAGACCCAGTACTTC. Protein sequence: CASSLAVSERGPKTQYF. Full variable domain (remainder filled in from reference TRBV7-9 and TRBJ2-5): DTGVSQNPRHKITKRGQNVTFRCDPISEHNRLYWYRQTLGQGPEFLTYFQNEAQLEKSRLLSDRFSAERPKGSFSTLEIQRTEQGDSAMYLCASSLAVSERGPKTQYFGPGTRLLVL.

Points on this clonotype: Sequence at one end of the junction differs from germline and may be a read error. The chain joins TRBV2 to TRBJ1-1; TRBD1 aligns across 8 bases. Per germline, CDR1 SNHLY and CDR2 FYNNEI. The CDR3 has 14 residues. The CDR3 DNA sequence: TGTGCCAGCAGGGACTGGACAGGGAACAATGAAGCTTTCTTT. Translation: CASRDWTGNNEAFF.

Ten or more counts support this clonotype. The chain carries TRBV5-1 and TRBJ2-7; 10 bases fit TRBD1. Germline V gene data show CDR1 as SGHRS and CDR2 as YFSETQ. The CDR3 is made up of 13 amino acids. Trimming cost V 7 bases and J 5 bases; bases outside gene matches: 6. The CDR3 bases are TGCGCCAGCCGGCCGGGACAGGGGAACGAGCAGTACTTC. Its protein product is CASRPGQGNEQYF.

About this clonotype: One end of the junction varies from germline; a read error may be responsible. The chain links TRBV4-1 to TRBJ1-5; D is undetermined. Germline loops: CDR1 MGHRA, CDR2 YSYEKL. This CDR3 spans 13 amino acids. CDR3 loop: CVSSPRAGQPQHF. The CDR3 region has the DNA TGTGTCAGCAGCCCTCGGGCTGGGCAGCCCCAGCATTTT.

The rearrangement links TRBV27 to TRBJ2-3; 7 nucleotides match TRBD1. Per germline, CDR1 MNHEY and CDR2 SMNVEV (reference sequence). The junction had 5 bases not matched to a gene; V was cut back by 5 bases and J by 6 bases. The CDR3 extends over 13 amino acids. The CDR3 sequence is CASSRQGSDTQYF. The CDR3 DNA is TGTGCCAGCAGTCGACAGGGTTCGGATACGCAGTATTTT.

This clonotype was detected only a few times. V usage is TRBV6-6 and J usage is TRBJ1-3; D gene ambiguous. V lost 2 bases and J 4 bases, leaving 9 bases between the germline ends. This CDR3 spans 14 amino acids. Germline-derived CDR1 and CDR2 are MNHNY and SVGAGI (reference sequence). Here the CDR3 DNA reads TGTGCCAGCAGTTACGAGCTTTACGGAAACACCATATATTTT. This sequence encodes CASSYELYGNTIYF.

This clonotype was found a few times. The V gene is TRBV3-1, the J gene TRBJ1-4; 11 nucleotides line up with TRBD1. CDR3 length equals 17 residues. J lost 3 bases, V lost 1 base, and 4 bases had no gene match. CDR1 is LGHDT and CDR2 is YNNKEL in the germline V gene (reference sequence). In nucleotides, the CDR3 is TGTGCCAGCAGCCAAGGGACAGGGGGCGCGTCTAATGAAAAACTGTTTTTT. Protein sequence: CASSQGTGGASNEKLFF.

CDR3: CATSSLEDRGGSNYGYTF. CDR3 DNA: TGTGCCACCAGCAGCCTAGAGGACAGGGGAGGTAGTAACTATGGCTACACCTTC. The chain has TRBV15 and TRBJ1-2; 9 bases match TRBD1. V gave up 3 bases and J gave up 1 base; unmatched junction bases: 12. The V gene's germline CDR1 is LNHNV and CDR2 YYDKDF (reference sequence). The CDR3 is 18 residues long.

This chain links TRBV12-3 or TRBV12-4 with TRBJ1-4, with TRBD1 identical over 12 bases. The CDR3 runs to 18 residues. Trimming cost V 5 bases and J 2 bases; bases outside gene matches: 9. DNA of the CDR3: TGTGCCAGCAGTGTTTCGGGACAGGGGGCTCGGACTAATGAAAAACTGTTTTTT. It encodes CASSVSGQGARTNEKLFF.

CDR3 amino acids: CAISSGDGGTGGEGYTF. CDR3 in DNA: TGTGCCATCAGTTCTGGCGACGGGGGTACAGGGGGAGAAGGCTACACCTTC. V is TRBV10-3 and J is TRBJ1-2; 8 nucleotides agree with TRBD1. Germline-derived CDR1 and CDR2 are ENHRY and SYGVKD. The length of the CDR3 is 17 residues. Losses at the gene ends were 5 bases for V and 8 bases for J; bases not matched to a gene: 19.

This clonotype was seen at least ten times. V usage is TRBV12-5 and J usage is TRBJ2-5; 8 bases match TRBD2. CDR3 length: 15 amino acids. Germline V gene data show CDR1 as LGHNT and CDR2 as FRNRAP. Trimming took 1 base from V and 5 from J; bases not matched to a gene: 6. The CDR3 sequence is CASGLGTSTAETQYF. The CDR3 DNA is TGTGCTAGTGGTTTGGGGACTAGCACGGCGGAGACCCAGTACTTC.

Many counts were recorded for this clonotype. The V call is TRBV7-8, the J call TRBJ1-2; D call uncertain. V was cut by 5 bases and J by 4 bases, with 14 bases left in between. The CDR3 covers 14 residues. From germline, CDR1 is SGHVS and CDR2 FQNEAQ. Here the CDR3 reads CASSPDVNGYGYTF. CDR3 sequence (DNA): TGTGCCAGCAGCCCGGACGTTAACGGCTATGGCTACACCTTC.

The chain uses TRBV27 and TRBJ2-2, with 10 bases identical to TRBD1. This CDR3 contains 15 residues. The germline V gene has CDR1 MNHEY and CDR2 SMNVEV (reference sequence). The V segment lost 7 bases and the J segment 1 base; nucleotides outside the gene matches: 3. In nucleotides, the CDR3 is TGTGCCAGCACAAGGACAGGGGGGAACACCGGGGAGCTGTTTTTT. This sequence encodes CASTRTGGNTGELFF.

Comments on this clonotype: Germline is not matched at one junction end, which may reflect a read error. This chain joins TRBV10-3 and TRBJ1-1, with 7 bases aligning to TRBD1. The CDR3 spans 14 residues. The germline CDR1 and CDR2 sequences are ENHRY and SYGVKD. CDR3 protein: CAIQAGQKNTEAFF. CDR3 in DNA: TGTGCCATCCAGGCGGGACAGAAGAACACTGAGGCTTTCTTT.

This clonotype was picked up many times. The chain couples TRBV29-1 to TRBJ2-5; D possibly corresponds to TRBD2 (5 bases). Trimming left V 4 bases short and J 2 bases short, with 8 bases between. The CDR3 extends over 12 amino acids. Germline V lookup: CDR1 SQVTM, CDR2 ANQGSEA. This chain's CDR3 is CSVGGRQETQYF. DNA of the CDR3: TGCAGCGTTGGAGGGCGGCAAGAGACCCAGTACTTC.

With respect to this clonotype: A read error may explain this, as a much larger clone is one base away. The genes are TRBV5-4 and TRBJ2-7; TRBD2 aligns across 10 bases. Germline CDR1 SGHNT, CDR2 YYREEE (reference sequence). V was clipped by 4 bases and J by 0 bases; unmatched bases: 10. The CDR3 length is 17 residues. In DNA, the CDR3 is TGTGCCAGCAGCGCCGAGACTAGCGGGCGCAGCTCCTACGAGCAGTACTTC. Its translation is CASSAETSGRSSYEQYF.

This clonotype was recorded at least ten times. The chain joins TRBV9 to TRBJ1-2; no clear D gene. V was pared by 3 bases and J by 8 bases, with 17 bases between. Germline V gene lookup returns CDR1 SGDLS and CDR2 YYNGEE. This CDR3 has 14 amino acids. CDR3 loop: CASSDKDPPGGYTF. The CDR3, as DNA: TGTGCCAGCAGCGATAAGGATCCTCCGGGAGGCTACACCTTC.